This TCR beta chain was profiled in a study of cytomegalovirus exposure and HLA in healthy donors. The overall study: Of the donors genotyped, several hundred in all, about 80% fell in the Caucasian-associated ancestry cluster.

A multiplex PCR was run with 60 Vbeta primers and 13 Jbeta primers. Profiled with immunoSEQ multiplex PCR; TCRdb holds only in-frame clones, not every one. The table records 95,000 to 150,000 clones, roughly 80% of them present only once. The study, taken as a whole, reports: Immune exposure information available was restricted to CMV serostatus. Accurate prediction of HLA-A and HLA-B alleles (for most subjects) was reportedly achieved from TCR beta sequences. In a later analysis, HLA-associated beta chains showed higher expansion and lower generation probabilities than comparable chains.

A note on this clone: Its matching antigen is unknown.

The source of this sequence is a man aged 25 to 40 in good health and CMV-seropositive. Sequencing used PBMCs.

CDR3 sequence reads: CASSATGPSGANVLTF. CDR3 DNA sequence: TGTGCCAGCAGCGCGACAGGGCCCTCTGGGGCCAACGTCCTGACTTTC. V and J are TRBV2 and TRBJ2-6; 7 nucleotides match TRBD1. The CDR3 extends over 16 amino acids. Trimming at V came to 6 bases and at J to 0 bases, leaving 5 bases not matched to a gene. The germline V gene has CDR1 SNHLY and CDR2 FYNNEI.